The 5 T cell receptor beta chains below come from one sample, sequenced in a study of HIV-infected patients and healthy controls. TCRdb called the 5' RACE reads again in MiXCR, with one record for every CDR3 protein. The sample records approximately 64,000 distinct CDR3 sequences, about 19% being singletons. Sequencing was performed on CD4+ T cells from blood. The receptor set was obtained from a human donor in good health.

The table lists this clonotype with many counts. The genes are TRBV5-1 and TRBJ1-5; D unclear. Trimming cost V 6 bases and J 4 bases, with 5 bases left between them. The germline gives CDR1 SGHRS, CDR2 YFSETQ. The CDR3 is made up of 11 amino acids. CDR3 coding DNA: TGCGCCAGCACCAAAAATCAGCCCCAGCATTTT. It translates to CASTKNQPQHF.

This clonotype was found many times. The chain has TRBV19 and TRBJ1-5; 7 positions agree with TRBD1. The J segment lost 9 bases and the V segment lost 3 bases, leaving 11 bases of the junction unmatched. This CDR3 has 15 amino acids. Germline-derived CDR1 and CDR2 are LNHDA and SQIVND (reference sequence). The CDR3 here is CASSIQGQTIRPQHF. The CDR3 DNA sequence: TGTGCCAGTAGTATCCAGGGACAGACCATCAGGCCCCAGCATTTT.

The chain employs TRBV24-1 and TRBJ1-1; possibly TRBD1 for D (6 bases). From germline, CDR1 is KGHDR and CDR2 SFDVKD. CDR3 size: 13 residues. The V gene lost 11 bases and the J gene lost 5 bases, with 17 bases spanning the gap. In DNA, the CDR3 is TGTGCCAGCAGAGGGGGGAGAGAGACTGAAGCTTTCTTT. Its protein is CASRGGRETEAFF.

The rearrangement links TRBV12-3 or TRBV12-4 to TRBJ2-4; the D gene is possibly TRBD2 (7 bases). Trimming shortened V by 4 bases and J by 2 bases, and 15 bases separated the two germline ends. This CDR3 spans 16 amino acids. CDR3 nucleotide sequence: TGTGCCAGCAGTTCCTGGGGGGGGGCCCCCAAAAACATTCAGTACTTC. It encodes CASSSWGGAPKNIQYF.

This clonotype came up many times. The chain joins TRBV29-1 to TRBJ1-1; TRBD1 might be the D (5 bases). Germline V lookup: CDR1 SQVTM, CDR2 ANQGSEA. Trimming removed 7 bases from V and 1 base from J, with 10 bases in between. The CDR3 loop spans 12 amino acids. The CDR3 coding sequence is TGCAGCGCCCCAGGGTCGAACACTGAAGCTTTCTTT. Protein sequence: CSAPGSNTEAFF.